The T cell receptor (beta chain) described here comes from a study of cytomegalovirus exposure and HLA in healthy donors. Study background: As released early, the data held roughly 85 million unique TCRs from HLA-typed donors.

V lost 2 bases, J lost 4 bases, and 13 bases stayed unmatched. Germline V lookup: CDR1 SGHRS, CDR2 YFSETQ. The CDR3 is 18 amino acids. The PCR contained 60 Vbeta and 13 Jbeta primers. The protocol was immunoSEQ multiplex PCR, while the TCRdb copy is restricted to in-frame clones and leaves out a portion. The sample carries roughly 200,000 clones, around 80% recorded once. Comments on this clone: Its antigen is as yet unknown.

Findings and caveats of the study: HLA allele associations emerged for about 18,000 TCR beta sequences in a later analysis, at 0.05 false discovery rate. Most CMV-associated TCR beta chains appeared HLA-restricted in a later analysis.

This sequence originates from a woman in her 30s in good health and CMV-seropositive. Sequencing was done on a sample of PBMCs. The chain carries TRBV5-1 and TRBJ2-2, with 8 bases aligning to TRBD1. The CDR3 reads CASSFAAGTGLTTGELFF. The CDR3 DNA reads TGCGCCAGCAGCTTTGCTGCCGGGACAGGACTTACCACCGGGGAGCTGTTTTTT.